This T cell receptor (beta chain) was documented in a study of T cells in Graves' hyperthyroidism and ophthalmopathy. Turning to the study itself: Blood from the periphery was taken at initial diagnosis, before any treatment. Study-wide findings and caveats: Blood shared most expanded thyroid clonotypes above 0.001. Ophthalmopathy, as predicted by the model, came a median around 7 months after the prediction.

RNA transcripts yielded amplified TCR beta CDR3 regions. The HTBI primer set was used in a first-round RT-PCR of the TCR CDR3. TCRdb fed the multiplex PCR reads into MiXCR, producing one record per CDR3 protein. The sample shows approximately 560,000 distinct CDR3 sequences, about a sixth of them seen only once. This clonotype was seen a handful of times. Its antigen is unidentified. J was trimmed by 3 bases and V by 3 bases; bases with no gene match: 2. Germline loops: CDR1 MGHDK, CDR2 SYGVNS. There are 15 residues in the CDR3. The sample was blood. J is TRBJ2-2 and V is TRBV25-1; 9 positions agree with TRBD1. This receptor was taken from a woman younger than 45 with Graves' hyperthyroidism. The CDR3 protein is CASSEDRGYTGELFF. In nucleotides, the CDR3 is TGTGCCAGCAGTGAGGACAGGGGTTACACCGGGGAGCTGTTTTTT.